This T cell receptor (beta chain) derives from a study of CD8 T cells in ankylosing spondylitis. Findings and limits, study-wide: Earlier literature documents some of the motif variants in reactive arthritis synovial fluid and blood. There was reportedly significant enrichment of clones that were disease-linked in matched ankylosing spondylitis synovial fluid. Ankylosing spondylitis blood appeared to carry a characteristic TCR beta motif of roughly 8 highly homologous variants. Within peripheral blood, clones linked to disease were CD8+ and relatively rare.

Making the TCR beta libraries involved quantitative 5'-RACE with molecular barcodes. TCRdb analysed the 5' RACE reads with MiXCR anew, one entry per CDR3 protein. The sample comprises 100,000 or so distinct CDR3 sequences, more than 8.5% of which are singletons, and 30% rests with the top ten. On this clonotype: Its specificity is unknown.

Germline V CDR1 and CDR2: LGHDT, YNNKEL (reference sequence). V was pared by 4 bases and J by 8 bases, with 21 bases between. The CDR3 extends over 16 amino acids. Sequenced: blood, either unsorted or a sorted T cell fraction (not recorded which). The receptor's source is a male donor with ankylosing spondylitis. The chain has TRBV3-1 and TRBJ2-1; D possibly uses TRBD1 or TRBD2 (6 bases each). The CDR3 region has the DNA TGTGCCAGCAGCCCCTCTTACGGGGGCCCCCAGGATGAGCAGTTCTTC. Its translation is CASSPSYGGPQDEQFF.